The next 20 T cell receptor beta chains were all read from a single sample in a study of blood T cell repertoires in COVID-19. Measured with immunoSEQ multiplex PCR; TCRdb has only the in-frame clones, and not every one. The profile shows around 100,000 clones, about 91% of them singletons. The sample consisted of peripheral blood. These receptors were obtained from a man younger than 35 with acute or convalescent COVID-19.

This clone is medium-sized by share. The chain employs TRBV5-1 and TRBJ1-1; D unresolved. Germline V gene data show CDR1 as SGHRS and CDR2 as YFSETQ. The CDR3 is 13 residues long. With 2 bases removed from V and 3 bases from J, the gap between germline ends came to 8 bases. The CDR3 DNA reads TGCGCCAGCAGCTTTGGGGAGGACACTGAAGCTTTCTTT. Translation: CASSFGEDTEAFF.

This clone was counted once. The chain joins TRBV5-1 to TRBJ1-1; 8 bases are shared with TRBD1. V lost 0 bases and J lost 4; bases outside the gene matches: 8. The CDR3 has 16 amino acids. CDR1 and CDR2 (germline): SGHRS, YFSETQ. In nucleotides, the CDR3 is TGCGCCAGCAGCTTGGACAGGGGGTCTTGGGGCACTGAAGCTTTCTTT. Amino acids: CASSLDRGSWGTEAFF.

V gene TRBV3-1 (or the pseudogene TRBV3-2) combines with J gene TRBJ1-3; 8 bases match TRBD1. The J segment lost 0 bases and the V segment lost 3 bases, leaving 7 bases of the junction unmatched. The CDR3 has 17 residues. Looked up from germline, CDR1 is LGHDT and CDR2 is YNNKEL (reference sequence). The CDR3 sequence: CASSQAGQDHSGNTIYF. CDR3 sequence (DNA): TGTGCCAGCAGCCAGGCGGGACAGGACCACTCTGGAAACACCATATATTTT.

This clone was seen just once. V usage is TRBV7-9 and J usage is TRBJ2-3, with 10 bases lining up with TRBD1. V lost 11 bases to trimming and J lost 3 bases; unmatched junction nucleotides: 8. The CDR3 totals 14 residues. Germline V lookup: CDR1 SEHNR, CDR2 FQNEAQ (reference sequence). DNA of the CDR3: TGTGCCGGCACTGACAGGGGGCAGACAGATACGCAGTATTTT. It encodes CAGTDRGQTDTQYF.

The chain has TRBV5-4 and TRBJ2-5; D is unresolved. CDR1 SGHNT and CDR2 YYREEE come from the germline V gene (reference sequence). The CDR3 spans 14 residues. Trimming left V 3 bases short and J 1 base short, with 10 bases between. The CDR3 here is CASSSTTGQETQYF. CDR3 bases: TGTGCCAGCAGCTCTACTACCGGCCAAGAGACCCAGTACTTC.

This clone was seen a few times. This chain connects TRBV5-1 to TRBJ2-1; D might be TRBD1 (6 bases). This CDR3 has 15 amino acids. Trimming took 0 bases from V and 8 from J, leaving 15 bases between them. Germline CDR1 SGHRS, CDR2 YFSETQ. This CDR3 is CASSLEVGTTHEQFF. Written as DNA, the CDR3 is TGCGCCAGCAGCTTGGAGGTGGGGACAACCCATGAGCAGTTCTTC.

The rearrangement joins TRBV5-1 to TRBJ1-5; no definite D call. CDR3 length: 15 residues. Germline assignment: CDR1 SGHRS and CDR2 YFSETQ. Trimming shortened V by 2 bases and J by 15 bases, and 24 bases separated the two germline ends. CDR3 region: CASSLKTTAATRRHF. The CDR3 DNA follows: TGCGCCAGCAGCTTAAAGACCACAGCAGCTACAAGACGGCATTTT.

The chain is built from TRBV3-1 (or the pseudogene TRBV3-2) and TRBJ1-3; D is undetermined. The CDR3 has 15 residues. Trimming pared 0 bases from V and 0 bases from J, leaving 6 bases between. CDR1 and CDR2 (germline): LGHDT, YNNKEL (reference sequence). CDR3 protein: CASSQDRYSGNTIYF. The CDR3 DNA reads TGTGCCAGCAGCCAAGATCGGTACTCTGGAAACACCATATATTTT.

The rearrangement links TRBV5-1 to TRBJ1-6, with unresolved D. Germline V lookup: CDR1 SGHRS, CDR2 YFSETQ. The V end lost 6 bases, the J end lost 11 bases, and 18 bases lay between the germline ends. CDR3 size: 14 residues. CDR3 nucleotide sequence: TGCGCCAGCACCCTTGAGGGCGCTGGGACACCCCTCCACTTT. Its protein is CASTLEGAGTPLHF.

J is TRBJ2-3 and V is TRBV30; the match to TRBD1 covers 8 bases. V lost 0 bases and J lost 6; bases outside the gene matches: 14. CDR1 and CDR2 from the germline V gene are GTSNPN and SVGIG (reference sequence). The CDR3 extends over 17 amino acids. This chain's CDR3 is CAWSVSRTGLRPDTQYF. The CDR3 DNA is TGTGCCTGGAGTGTAAGCAGGACAGGGCTTCGTCCGGATACGCAGTATTTT.

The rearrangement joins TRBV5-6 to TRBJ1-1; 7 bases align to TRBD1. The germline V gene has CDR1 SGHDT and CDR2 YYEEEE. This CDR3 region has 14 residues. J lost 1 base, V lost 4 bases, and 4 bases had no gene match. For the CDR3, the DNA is TGTGCCAGCAGCCTCGGGACAGCGAACACTGAAGCTTTCTTT. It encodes CASSLGTANTEAFF. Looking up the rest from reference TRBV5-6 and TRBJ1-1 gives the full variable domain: DAGVTQSPTHLIKTRGQQVTLRCSPKSGHDTVSWYQQALGQGPQFIFQYYEEEERQRGNFPDRFSGHQFPNYSSELNVNALLLGDSALYLCASSLGTANTEAFFGQGTRLTVV.

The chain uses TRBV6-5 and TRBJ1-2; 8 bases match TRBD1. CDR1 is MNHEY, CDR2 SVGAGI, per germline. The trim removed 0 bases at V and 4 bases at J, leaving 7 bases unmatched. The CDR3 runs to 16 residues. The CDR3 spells CASSYSTGAGPYGYTF. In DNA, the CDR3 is TGTGCCAGCAGTTACTCGACAGGGGCCGGCCCCTATGGCTACACCTTC.

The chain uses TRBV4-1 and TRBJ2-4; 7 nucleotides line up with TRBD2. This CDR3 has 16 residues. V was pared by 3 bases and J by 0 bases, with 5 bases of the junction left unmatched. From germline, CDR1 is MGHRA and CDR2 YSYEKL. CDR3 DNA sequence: TGCGCCAGCAGCCAGGGACTACCCTTAGCCAAAAACATTCAGTACTTC. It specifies CASSQGLPLAKNIQYF.

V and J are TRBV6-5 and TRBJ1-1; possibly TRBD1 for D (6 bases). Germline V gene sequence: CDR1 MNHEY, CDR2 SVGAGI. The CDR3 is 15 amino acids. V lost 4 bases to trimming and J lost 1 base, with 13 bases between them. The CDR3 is CASSSPMTGNTEAFF. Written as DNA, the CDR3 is TGTGCCAGCAGTTCCCCGATGACAGGGAACACTGAAGCTTTCTTT.

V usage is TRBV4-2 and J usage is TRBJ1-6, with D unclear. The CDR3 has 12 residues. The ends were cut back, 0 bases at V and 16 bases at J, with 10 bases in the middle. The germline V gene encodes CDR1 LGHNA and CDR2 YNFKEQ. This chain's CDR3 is CASSQDGDLLHF. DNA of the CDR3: TGTGCCAGCAGCCAAGACGGGGATTTACTCCACTTT.

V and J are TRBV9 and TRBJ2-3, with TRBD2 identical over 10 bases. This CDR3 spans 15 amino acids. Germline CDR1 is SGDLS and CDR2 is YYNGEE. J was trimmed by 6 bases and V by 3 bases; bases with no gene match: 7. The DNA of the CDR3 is TGTGCCAGCAGCGGGAGCGGGAGGGGTCCCGATACGCAGTATTTT. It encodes CASSGSGRGPDTQYF.

The CDR3: CASSLGNSGGQGNEQFF. The CDR3 DNA reads as TGCGCCAGCAGCTTGGGTAATAGCGGGGGGCAAGGGAATGAGCAGTTCTTC. The chain joins TRBV5-1 to TRBJ2-1, with 10 bases identical to TRBD2. CDR3 length: 17 amino acids. J gave up 7 bases and V 0 bases, and 10 bases lay outside the gene matches. The germline V gene encodes CDR1 SGHRS and CDR2 YFSETQ.

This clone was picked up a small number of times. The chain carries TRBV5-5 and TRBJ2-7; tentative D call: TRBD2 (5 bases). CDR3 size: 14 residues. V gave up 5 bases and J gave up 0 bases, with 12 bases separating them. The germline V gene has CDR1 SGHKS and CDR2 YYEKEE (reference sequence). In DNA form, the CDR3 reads TGTGCCAGCAGGGGGAGTACTCACTCCTACGAGCAGTACTTC. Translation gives CASRGSTHSYEQYF.

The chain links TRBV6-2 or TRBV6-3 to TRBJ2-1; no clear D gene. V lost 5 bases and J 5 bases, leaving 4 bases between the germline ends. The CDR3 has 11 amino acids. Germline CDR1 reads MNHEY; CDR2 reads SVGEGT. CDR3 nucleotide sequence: TGTGCCAGCAGTATAAACAATGAGCAGTTCTTC. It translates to CASSINNEQFF.

The CDR3: CAISDLTGRNTEAFF. The CDR3 coding sequence is TGTGCCATCAGTGACTTGACAGGGAGGAACACTGAAGCTTTCTTT. The V call is TRBV10-3, the J call TRBJ1-1, with 7 nucleotides matching TRBD1. V shed 3 bases and J 1 base; nucleotides not matched to a gene: 5. Germline V gene data show CDR1 as ENHRY and CDR2 as SYGVKD. This CDR3 spans 15 amino acids.